This TCR beta chain was sequenced for a study of PD-1 blockade in classical Hodgkin lymphoma. Many counts were recorded for this clone. Its target is unknown. V shed 4 bases and J shed 3 bases, with 13 bases lying between them. The germline V gene encodes CDR1 MNHNS and CDR2 SASEGT. This CDR3 contains 14 residues. General study results and limits: CD4+ TCR diversity rose significantly by C4D1, and CD8+ TCR diversity did not. The study reported lower baseline TCR diversity in newly diagnosed patients than in healthy donors. Similar baseline diversity was found in complete responders and newly diagnosed patients.

Specified time point: cycle 4 day 1 (C4D1), after 6 weeks of nivolumab. Every patient experienced relapse after autologous stem cell transplantation, and brentuximab vedotin exposure varied. Sequencing was performed with immunoSEQ multiplex PCR; in TCRdb, only in-frame clones are kept and a portion is missing. Of 90,000 to 100,000 clones in the sample, around 78% were seen once. The sequence was collected from a human donor with classical Hodgkin lymphoma. The sample here was peripheral blood mononuclear cells (PBMCs), taken before the fourth cycle of nivolumab. This rearrangement joins TRBV6-1 to TRBJ2-7; TRBD1 might be the D (5 bases). This CDR3 is CASSAPQGRYEQYF. In nucleotides, the CDR3 is TGTGCCAGCAGTGCCCCGCAGGGTCGCTACGAGCAGTACTTC.